The 23 T cell receptor beta chains presented below share a single source sample, sequenced in a study of T-cell reconstitution after alpha-beta-depleted transplantation in children. Unique molecular identifiers were incorporated into the prepared TCRbeta library. TCRdb re-called the PCR reads through MiXCR, storing one row per CDR3 protein. This table has around 450,000 distinct CDR3 sequences, roughly a tenth appearing once. Sequencing was performed on PBMCs, taken before TCRalphabeta/CD19-depleted stem cell transplant. The receptors derive from a child aged 2 to 9 with inherited bone marrow failure, due to receive a stem cell transplant.

This clonotype was counted at least ten times. This sequence joins TRBV14 and TRBJ2-1; D gene unclear. CDR1 SGHDN and CDR2 FVKESK come from the germline V gene. V dropped 2 bases and J dropped 7 bases, with 18 bases sitting between them. CDR3 length: 16 amino acids. This chain's CDR3 is CASSQHPFSGRNEQFF. CDR3 DNA: TGTGCCAGCAGCCAACATCCCTTCTCTGGACGGAATGAGCAGTTCTTC.

With regard to this clonotype: With a much larger clone just one base away, this may be a read error. The CDR3 DNA follows: TGTGCCACCAGCAGGTTAGGGGCAGATTCCTACGAGCAGTACTTC. It specifies CATSRLGADSYEQYF. The chain is built from TRBV15 and TRBJ2-7, with TRBD1 as a possible D gene (5 bases). The CDR3 runs to 15 residues. The V end lost 3 bases, the J end lost 1 base, and 13 bases lay between the germline ends. Germline V gene data show CDR1 as LNHNV and CDR2 as YYDKDF (reference sequence).

This clonotype came up many times. The rearrangement links TRBV28 to TRBJ1-3; D gene ambiguous. V lost 2 bases and J 0 bases, leaving 8 bases between the germline ends. Germline lookup yields CDR1 MDHEN and CDR2 SYDVKM. The CDR3 extends over 15 amino acids. CDR3 DNA: TGTGCCAGCAGTTTAGACGGGCTCTCTGGAAACACCATATATTTT. The encoded protein is CASSLDGLSGNTIYF.

This clonotype was picked up a small number of times. The gene calls are TRBV20-1 and TRBJ2-1, with D hard to call. V was cut by 0 bases and J by 2 bases, with 14 bases left in between. CDR1 is DFQATT and CDR2 is SNEGSKA in the germline V gene (reference sequence). This CDR3 is built from 16 residues. CDR3 bases: TGCAGTGCTAGAGATGTTCAATATAGCCCCTACAATGAGCAGTTCTTC. This gives the protein CSARDVQYSPYNEQFF.

This clonotype was recorded many times. The CDR3, as DNA: TGTGCCAGCAGCTTAGAGGTCCGACCTAACTCTGGAAACACCATATATTTT. It translates to CASSLEVRPNSGNTIYF. The chain carries TRBV11-2 and TRBJ1-3, with unresolved D. The V end was cut by 0 bases, the J end by 0 bases, with 12 bases between. This CDR3 has 17 residues. The germline V gene encodes CDR1 SGHAT and CDR2 FQNNGV.

The table lists this clonotype with many counts. This sequence joins TRBV7-9 and TRBJ2-7, with 8 bases that match TRBD1. J was trimmed by 3 bases and V by 5 bases; bases with no gene match: 9. The CDR3 is made up of 15 amino acids. CDR1 and CDR2 (germline): SEHNR, FQNEAQ (reference sequence). The DNA for the CDR3 is TGTGCCAGCAGCCCCGGACAGGGTGAGGGCTACGAGCAGTACTTC. As protein: CASSPGQGEGYEQYF.

This clonotype appeared many times. The genes are TRBV28 and TRBJ2-7; D is perhaps TRBD2 (7 bases). The V end was cut by 5 bases, the J end by 5 bases, with 16 bases between. The germline CDR1 and CDR2 sequences are MDHEN and SYDVKM. The CDR3 consists of 14 residues. The CDR3 loop is CASSKQGGVDEQYF. For the CDR3, the DNA is TGTGCCAGCAGTAAACAGGGAGGGGTTGACGAGCAGTACTTC.

This clonotype was seen at least ten times. The chain carries TRBV6-5 and TRBJ1-1; 8 bases agree with TRBD1. The CDR3 spans 15 residues. V was clipped by 0 bases and J by 1 base; unmatched bases: 1. Germline CDR1 reads MNHEY; CDR2 reads SVGAGI. The CDR3 spells CASSYSTGENTEAFF. CDR3 nucleotides: TGTGCCAGCAGTTACTCGACAGGGGAGAACACTGAAGCTTTCTTT.

As concerns this clonotype: This may stem from a read error, because a much larger clone lies one nucleotide away. A read error is likely, as this CDR3 ends without the conserved phenylalanine or tryptophan. The chain is built from TRBV27 and TRBJ2-1; D is unclear. Germline V CDR1 and CDR2: MNHEY, SMNVEV (reference sequence). The CDR3 extends over 17 amino acids. V lost 6 bases, J lost 3 bases, and 21 bases lay in between. CDR3 protein: CASRPERVVLYYNEQFV. The DNA of the CDR3 is TGTGCCAGCAGGCCAGAAAGGGTAGTTCTTTACTACAATGAGCAGTTCGTC.

This clonotype was counted only a few times. The genes are TRBV10-1 and TRBJ2-2, with D hard to call. Germline CDR1 and CDR2: WNHNN and SYGVQD (reference sequence). Deletions cut 1 base from V and 2 bases from J, with 14 bases between. The CDR3 runs to 17 residues. CDR3 DNA sequence: TGCGCCAGCAGTGAGTTACGTCTTTTGTCCAACACCGGGGAGCTGTTTTTT. This encodes CASSELRLLSNTGELFF.

This clonotype was counted between two and nine times. The gene calls are TRBV28 and TRBJ1-1; D is possibly TRBD1 (5 bases). The CDR3 has 18 amino acids. The germline V gene encodes CDR1 MDHEN and CDR2 SYDVKM. Trimming pared 7 bases from V and 3 bases from J, leaving 27 bases between. CDR3 bases: TGTGCCAGCACCTACCCGAGGGGTTACAGGATAGGGTACACTGAAGCTTTCTTT. Protein: CASTYPRGYRIGYTEAFF. Complete variable domain (other parts from reference TRBV28 and TRBJ1-1): DVKVTQSSRYLVKRTGEKVFLECVQDMDHENMFWYRQDPGLGLRLIYFSYDVKMKEKGDIPEGYSVSREKKERFSLILESASTNQTSMYLCASTYPRGYRIGYTEAFFGQGTRLTVV.

V is TRBV7-9 and J is TRBJ1-1; no reliable D call. CDR3 length equals 15 residues. The germline CDR1 and CDR2 sequences are SEHNR and FQNEAQ (reference sequence). Between the trimmed V and J ends, which lost 1 base and 0 bases, there was a span of 9 bases. The CDR3 sequence: CASSLGWAVNTEAFF. Written as DNA, the CDR3 is TGTGCCAGCAGCTTAGGCTGGGCAGTGAACACTGAAGCTTTCTTT.

This clonotype was seen ten or more times. The rearrangement uses TRBV5-1 and TRBJ2-7, with 8 bases aligning to TRBD1. This CDR3 region has 14 residues. With 0 bases clipped from V and 6 bases from J, the junction kept 5 bases outside the gene matches. Germline CDR1 is SGHRS and CDR2 is YFSETQ. DNA of the CDR3: TGCGCCAGCAGCTTGGGGCAGGGGGCCAGCGAGCAGTACTTC. Translating gives CASSLGQGASEQYF.

This clonotype was counted ten times or more. The J gene is TRBJ2-1, the V gene TRBV19; 8 nucleotides agree with TRBD2. After removal of 5 bases from V and 7 bases from J, the junction contained 7 bases not matched to a gene. Germline values: CDR1 LNHDA, CDR2 SQIVND (reference sequence). CDR3 length: 14 amino acids. The CDR3 DNA is TGTGCCAGTAGTTTGCCGGGGACTAGGAATGAGCAGTTCTTC. It codes for CASSLPGTRNEQFF.

The chain joins TRBV4-3 to TRBJ2-7; D is ambiguous. V was trimmed by 1 base and J by 5 bases, leaving 9 bases between them. The CDR3 length is 13 residues. The germline CDR1 and CDR2 sequences are LGHNA and YSLEER. The CDR3, as DNA: TGCGCCAGCAGCCAAGTTCAGTCTCACGAGCAGTACTTC. The encoded protein is CASSQVQSHEQYF.

This clonotype was seen ten or more times. This rearrangement joins TRBV7-9 to TRBJ1-1; a weak D match, TRBD1 (5 bases). Trimming stripped 5 bases from V and 7 bases from J, with 14 bases between. The CDR3 runs 13 residues. Germline values: CDR1 SEHNR, CDR2 FQNEAQ (reference sequence). DNA for the CDR3: TGTGCCAGCAGCACTGCCTACCAGGGTGAAGCTTTCTTT. This translates into CASSTAYQGEAFF.

This clonotype was found many times. The chain combines TRBV28 with TRBJ1-2; D possibly corresponds to TRBD1 (5 bases). Germline V CDR1 and CDR2: MDHEN, SYDVKM. The CDR3 totals 13 residues. Trimming stripped 3 bases from V and 5 bases from J, with 10 bases between. In DNA, the CDR3 is TGTGCCAGCAGTTTGCGACAGTCTTATGGCTACACCTTC. Amino acids: CASSLRQSYGYTF.

The CDR3 reads CASRDIAGANEQFF. The CDR3 DNA sequence: TGTGCCAGTAGGGATATAGCGGGAGCAAATGAGCAGTTCTTC. This chain joins TRBV19 and TRBJ2-1; TRBD2 agrees at 9 bases. V shed 6 bases and J 7 bases; nucleotides not matched to a gene: 7. The CDR3 totals 14 residues. The germline CDR1 and CDR2 sequences are LNHDA and SQIVND (reference sequence).

This clonotype was found many times. The J gene is TRBJ1-1, the V gene TRBV5-5; 7 positions agree with TRBD1. Germline assignment: CDR1 SGHKS and CDR2 YYEKEE (reference sequence). The CDR3 totals 15 residues. V was pared by 4 bases and J by 0 bases, with 6 bases of the junction left unmatched. This CDR3 reads CASSRTGVMNTEAFF. In DNA, the CDR3 is TGTGCCAGCAGCCGAACAGGGGTCATGAACACTGAAGCTTTCTTT.

This rearrangement joins TRBV4-3 to TRBJ2-2; D remains ambiguous. The CDR3 extends over 17 amino acids. CDR1 is LGHNA, CDR2 YSLEER, per germline. V was cut by 3 bases and J by 1 base, with 15 bases left in between. In DNA, the CDR3 is TGCGCCAGCAGCCAGGCCGGGTCCTCGCTGAACACCGGGGAGCTGTTTTTT. It codes for CASSQAGSSLNTGELFF.

Many counts were recorded for this clonotype. The chain uses TRBV5-5 and TRBJ2-1; the match to TRBD1 covers 7 bases. In germline, CDR1 is SGHKS, CDR2 YYEKEE (reference sequence). CDR3 length: 15 amino acids. V lost 5 bases, J lost 1 base, and 6 bases stayed unmatched. CDR3 bases: TGTGCCAGCAGGCTACAGGGGTTATCCTACAATGAGCAGTTCTTC. It is translated as CASRLQGLSYNEQFF.

This clonotype has ten or more counts. The CDR3 sequence: CASSYMGQAGKLFF. DNA for the CDR3: TGTGCCAGCAGTTACATGGGACAAGCTGGAAAACTGTTTTTT. The genes are TRBV6-5 and TRBJ1-4, with D possibly matching TRBD1 (6 bases). The V gene lost 2 bases and the J gene lost 10 bases, with 14 bases spanning the gap. CDR1 is MNHEY and CDR2 is SVGAGI in the germline V gene. The CDR3 has 14 residues.

The chain combines TRBV7-2 with TRBJ2-5; D is perhaps TRBD1 or TRBD2 (5 bases each). Germline V CDR1 and CDR2: SGHTA, FQGNSA. This CDR3 region has 16 residues. V was trimmed by 2 bases and J by 0 bases, leaving 13 bases between them. The CDR3 DNA follows: TGTGCCAGCAGCTTACGGGGCGGCCGGAACCAAGAGACCCAGTACTTC. Residues: CASSLRGGRNQETQYF.